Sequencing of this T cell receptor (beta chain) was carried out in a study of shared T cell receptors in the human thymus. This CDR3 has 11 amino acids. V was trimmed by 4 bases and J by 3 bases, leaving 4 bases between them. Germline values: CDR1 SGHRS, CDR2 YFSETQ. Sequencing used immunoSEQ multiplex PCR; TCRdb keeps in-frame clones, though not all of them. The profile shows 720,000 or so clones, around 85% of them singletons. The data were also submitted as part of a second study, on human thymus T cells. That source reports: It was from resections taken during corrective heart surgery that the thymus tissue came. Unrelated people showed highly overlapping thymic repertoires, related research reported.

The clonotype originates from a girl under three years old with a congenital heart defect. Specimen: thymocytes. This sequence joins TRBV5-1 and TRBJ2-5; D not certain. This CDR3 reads CASSPEETQYF. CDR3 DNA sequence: TGCGCCAGCAGCCCGGAAGAGACCCAGTACTTC.